These T cell receptor beta chains were read from a single sample in a study of T cell responses to AZD1222 COVID-19 vaccine. Measured with immunoSEQ multiplex PCR; TCRdb has only the in-frame clones, and not every one. The sample lists 80,000 to 90,000 clones; around 92% were seen once. The sequencing used peripheral blood, collected on day 0 of AZD1222 vaccination. The receptors come from an adult in good health. Each CDR3 is given with its conserved first and last residue. The D gene is left open where the match is weak. The size of a clone is reported for some rows only, either as once, few or many, or as a class for expanded clones.

v_call	clone_size	j_call	d_call	cdr3_nt	cdr3_aa
TRBV6-1	-	TRBJ2-5	-	TGTGCCAGCAGTGAAGGTCTAGCGAGCGAGACCCAGTACTTC	CASSEGLASETQYF
TRBV16	-	TRBJ2-1	TRBD2	TGTGCCAGCAGCCGAACCATAGCGGGCCCTAGGATCAATGAGCAGTTCTTC	CASSRTIAGPRINEQFF
TRBV6-6	-	TRBJ1-3	TRBD1	TGTGCCAGCAGCGGGACAGGGGCGTCCTCTGGAAACACCATATATTTT	CASSGTGASSGNTIYF
TRBV27	-	TRBJ1-1	-	TGTGCCAGCAGTTTATCTTTATTCGCTGAAGCTTTCTTT	CASSLSLFAEAFF
TRBV6-5	-	TRBJ1-5	-	TGTGCCAGCAGTCCTAACAATCAGCCCCAGCATTTT	CASSPNNQPQHF
TRBV7-8	-	TRBJ2-1	TRBD2	TGTGCCAGCAGCTCTCGGTCGACTAGCGGGAGGGCGGGTGAGCAGTTCTTC	CASSSRSTSGRAGEQFF
TRBV19	-	TRBJ1-1	-	TGTGCCAGTACAAGGGGCGTCGGCGGGACTGAAGCTTTCTTT	CASTRGVGGTEAFF
TRBV6-2/TRBV6-3	-	TRBJ2-4	TRBD2	TGTGCCAGCAGTTACTCGATTGGACTAGCGGGAGAGGGCCTCAAAAACATTCAGTACTTC	CASSYSIGLAGEGLKNIQYF
TRBV11-1	-	TRBJ2-7	TRBD2	TGTGCCAGCAGCACGCGACTAGCGGGAGGGCCCGAGCAGTACTTC	CASSTRLAGGPEQYF
TRBV6-4	-	TRBJ2-5	TRBD2	TGTGCCAGCAGTGACTTTAGACTAGCGGGAGGACAGGACAGACAAGAGACCCAGTACTTC	CASSDFRLAGGQDRQETQYF
TRBV28	-	TRBJ1-1	TRBD1	TGTGCCCTTGGGACAGGGAACACTGAAGCTTTCTTT	CALGTGNTEAFF
TRBV7-2	-	TRBJ2-7	-	TGTGCCAGCAGCTTAGCTGGGGAGCAGTACTTC	CASSLAGEQYF
TRBV27	-	TRBJ2-1	-	TGTGCCAGCAGTTTGAGAGCGGGACAGCTCCACAATGAGCAGTTCTTC	CASSLRAGQLHNEQFF
TRBV7-9	-	TRBJ2-4	-	TGTGCCAGCAGCTTAGTAGTCGTCTCCAAAAACATTCAGTACTTC	CASSLVVVSKNIQYF
TRBV4-2	-	TRBJ2-5	TRBD2	TGTGCCAGCAGCCAAGATGGTGCTAGCGGGTTACAAGAGACCCAGTACTTC	CASSQDGASGLQETQYF
TRBV7-9	once	TRBJ1-1	-	TGTGCCAGCAGCCAAATAAAAATAGAGTCGAACACTGAAGCTTTCTTT	CASSQIKIESNTEAFF
TRBV6-2/TRBV6-3	-	TRBJ2-3	TRBD2	TGTGCCAGCAGCCGACTAGCGGGAGCTGGGACAGATACGCAGTATTTT	CASSRLAGAGTDTQYF
TRBV10-2	-	TRBJ2-2	-	TGCGCCAGCAGATGGGGGGCGGCGAACACCGGGGAGCTGTTTTTT	CASRWGAANTGELFF
TRBV7-2	-	TRBJ1-5	-	TGTGCCAGCAGCCTAATGGACGGAGGTTATCAGCCCCAGCATTTT	CASSLMDGGYQPQHF
TRBV4-1	few	TRBJ1-2	TRBD1	TGCGCCAGCCCTATAGAGTACAGGGGGAGAGGAGAGGGGTCGGGCTATGGCTACACCTTC	CASPIEYRGRGEGSGYGYTF
TRBV10-1	-	TRBJ1-1	-	TGCGCCAGCAGTGACCACGGGGGCGGTCGGACTGAAGCTTTCTTT	CASSDHGGGRTEAFF
TRBV5-1	-	TRBJ2-2	TRBD2	TGCGCCAGCAGCTTAGCGGGAGGGAACACCGGGGAGCTGTTTTTT	CASSLAGGNTGELFF
TRBV6-5	-	TRBJ1-1	-	TGTGCCAGCAGTTTGGGACACACGATTCGGGGCACTGAAGCTTTCTTT	CASSLGHTIRGTEAFF
TRBV6-1	-	TRBJ1-5	-	TGTGCCAGCAGTGAAGTTGGGGGCCGCAATCAGCCCCAGCATTTT	CASSEVGGRNQPQHF
TRBV29-1	few	TRBJ1-2	-	TGCAGTACCTCGGGGGCCTATGGCTACACCTTC	CSTSGAYGYTF
TRBV28	-	TRBJ2-2	-	TGTGCCAGCAGTCCCTCGTACCCCCGGGAGCTGTTTTTT	CASSPSYPRELFF
TRBV2	-	TRBJ2-5	-	TGTGCCAGCAGGCCGGGACTCCCCCAAGAGACCCAGTACTTC	CASRPGLPQETQYF
TRBV9	once	TRBJ1-3	-	TGTGCCAGCAGCGTAGAGGACAGATTCTCTGGAAACACCATATATTTT	CASSVEDRFSGNTIYF
TRBV6-2/TRBV6-3	once	TRBJ2-2	-	TGTGCCAGCAGTTCGGGGGCTAGCGGATTGACCGGGGAGCTGTTTTTT	CASSSGASGLTGELFF
TRBV27	-	TRBJ2-7	TRBD2	TGTGCCAGCAGTTTTACCAGCGGGGTCTACGAGCAGTACTTC	CASSFTSGVYEQYF
TRBV28	few	TRBJ2-7	TRBD2	TGTGCCAGCAGTTTATATCGAACTTTTAGCGGGAGTTCCCTCGAGCAGTACTTC	CASSLYRTFSGSSLEQYF
TRBV7-9	-	TRBJ2-2	-	TGTGCGATCAATCAACGGAGCGATCTGAACACCGGGGAGCTGTTTTTT	CAINQRSDLNTGELFF
TRBV14	-	TRBJ2-7	-	TGTGCCAGCAGCCAAACAGGGGGGGTACGGTTGTACGAGCAGTACTTC	CASSQTGGVRLYEQYF
TRBV29-1	-	TRBJ2-3	TRBD1	TGCAGCGTGGAAGGGGACAGGGCGACAGATACGCAGTATTTT	CSVEGDRATDTQYF
TRBV11-3	-	TRBJ2-1	-	TGTGCCAGCAGCCCCAGAGAGGGTCTAGCGCACTACAATGAGCAGTTCTTC	CASSPREGLAHYNEQFF
TRBV27	-	TRBJ2-7	-	TGTGCCAGCAGTTTTATCGGTTTCGCGGGATTCAACGAGCAGTACTTC	CASSFIGFAGFNEQYF
TRBV10-3	-	TRBJ1-1	-	TGTGCCATCAGTGAGACCTCCACGGTTAACACTGAAGCTTTCTTT	CAISETSTVNTEAFF
TRBV30	-	TRBJ1-3	-	TGTGCCTGGACACATGCCTCTGGAAACACCATATATTTT	CAWTHASGNTIYF
TRBV25-1	-	TRBJ2-2	-	TGTGCCAGCAGCCTTTTCGGGGAGCTGTTTTTT	CASSLFGELFF
TRBV18	-	TRBJ1-5	-	TGTGCCAGCTCACTCTATAGGGATAGCAATCAGCCCCAGCATTTT	CASSLYRDSNQPQHF
TRBV28	-	TRBJ2-5	TRBD2	TGTGCCAGCAGTTTGGGAGGGCCAGAGAAGACCCAGTACTTC	CASSLGGPEKTQYF